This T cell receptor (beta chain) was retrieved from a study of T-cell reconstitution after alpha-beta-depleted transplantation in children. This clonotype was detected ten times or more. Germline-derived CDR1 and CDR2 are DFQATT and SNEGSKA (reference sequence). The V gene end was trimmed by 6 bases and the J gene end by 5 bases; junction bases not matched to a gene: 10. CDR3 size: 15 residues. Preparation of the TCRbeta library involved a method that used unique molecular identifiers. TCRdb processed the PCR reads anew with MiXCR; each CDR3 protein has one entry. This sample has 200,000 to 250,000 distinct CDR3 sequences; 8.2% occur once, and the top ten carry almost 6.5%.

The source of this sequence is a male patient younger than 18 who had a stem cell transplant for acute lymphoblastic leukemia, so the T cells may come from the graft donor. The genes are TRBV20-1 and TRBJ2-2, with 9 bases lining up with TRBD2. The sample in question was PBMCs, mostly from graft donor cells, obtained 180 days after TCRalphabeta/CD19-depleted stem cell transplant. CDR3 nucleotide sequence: TGCAGTGCCGCTGGGGCGGGAGGGCAGACCGGGGAGCTGTTTTTT. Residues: CSAAGAGGQTGELFF.